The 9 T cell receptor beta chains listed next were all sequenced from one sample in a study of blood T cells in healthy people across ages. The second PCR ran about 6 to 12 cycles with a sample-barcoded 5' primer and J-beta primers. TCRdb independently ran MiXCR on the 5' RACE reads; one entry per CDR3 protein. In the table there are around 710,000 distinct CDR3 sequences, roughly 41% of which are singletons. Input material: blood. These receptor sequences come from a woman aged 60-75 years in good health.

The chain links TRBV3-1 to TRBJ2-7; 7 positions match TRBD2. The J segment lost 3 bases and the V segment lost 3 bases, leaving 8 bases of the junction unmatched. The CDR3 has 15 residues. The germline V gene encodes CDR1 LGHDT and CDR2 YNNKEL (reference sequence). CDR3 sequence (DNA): TGTGCCAGCAGCCACCGGGGAGGGATCCTCTACGAGCAGTACTTC. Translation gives CASSHRGGILYEQYF.

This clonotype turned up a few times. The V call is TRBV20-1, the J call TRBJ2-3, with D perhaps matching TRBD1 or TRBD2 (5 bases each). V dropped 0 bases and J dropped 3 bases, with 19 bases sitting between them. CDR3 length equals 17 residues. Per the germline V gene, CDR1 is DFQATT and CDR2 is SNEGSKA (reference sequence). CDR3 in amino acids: CSARDFEGPGLTDTQYF. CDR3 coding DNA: TGCAGTGCTAGAGATTTTGAGGGGCCGGGGTTAACAGATACGCAGTATTTT.

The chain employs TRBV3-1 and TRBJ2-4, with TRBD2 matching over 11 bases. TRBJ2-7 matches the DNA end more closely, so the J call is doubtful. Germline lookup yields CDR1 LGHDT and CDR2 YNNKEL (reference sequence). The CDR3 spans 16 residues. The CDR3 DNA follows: TGTGCCAGCAGCCAGGAAATTAGCGGGAGGGGCTACGAGCAGTACTTC. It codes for CASSQEISGRGYEQYF.

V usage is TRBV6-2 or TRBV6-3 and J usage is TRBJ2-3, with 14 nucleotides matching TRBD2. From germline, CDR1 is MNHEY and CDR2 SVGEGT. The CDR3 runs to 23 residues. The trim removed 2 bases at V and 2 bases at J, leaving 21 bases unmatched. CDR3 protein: CASSYRNFLGGPTSGGATDTQYF. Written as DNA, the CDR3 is TGTGCCAGCAGTTACCGCAACTTCCTCGGAGGTCCGACTAGCGGGGGGGCCACAGATACGCAGTATTTT.

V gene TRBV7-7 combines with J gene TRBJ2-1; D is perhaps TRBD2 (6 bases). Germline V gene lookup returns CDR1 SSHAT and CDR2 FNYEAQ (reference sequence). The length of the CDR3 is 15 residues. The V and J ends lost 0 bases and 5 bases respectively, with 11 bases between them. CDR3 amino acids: CASSLAGPGDNEQFF. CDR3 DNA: TGTGCCAGCAGCTTAGCGGGGCCGGGGGACAATGAGCAGTTCTTC.

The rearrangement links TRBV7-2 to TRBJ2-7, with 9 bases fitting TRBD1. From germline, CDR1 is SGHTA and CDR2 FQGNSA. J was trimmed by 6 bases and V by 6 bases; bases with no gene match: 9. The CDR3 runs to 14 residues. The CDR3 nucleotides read TGTGCCAGCAGGCCCGGGACAGGGTCTTCCGAGCAGTACTTC. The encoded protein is CASRPGTGSSEQYF. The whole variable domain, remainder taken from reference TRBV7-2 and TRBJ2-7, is GAGVSQSPSNKVTEKGKDVELRCDPISGHTALYWYRQSLGQGLEFLIYFQGNSAPDKSGLPSDRFSAERTGGSVSTLTIQRTQQEDSAVYLCASRPGTGSSEQYFGPGTRLTVT.

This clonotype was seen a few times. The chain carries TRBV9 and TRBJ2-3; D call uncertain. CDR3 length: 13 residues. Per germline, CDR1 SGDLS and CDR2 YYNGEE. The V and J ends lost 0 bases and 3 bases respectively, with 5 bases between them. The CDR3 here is CASSVGETDTQYF. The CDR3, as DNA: TGTGCCAGCAGCGTAGGGGAAACAGATACGCAGTATTTT. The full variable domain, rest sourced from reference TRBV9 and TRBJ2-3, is DSGVTQTPKHLITATGQRVTLRCSPRSGDLSVYWYQQSLDQGLQFLIQYYNGEERAKGNILERFSAQQFPDLHSELNLSSLELGDSALYFCASSVGETDTQYFGPGTRLTVL.

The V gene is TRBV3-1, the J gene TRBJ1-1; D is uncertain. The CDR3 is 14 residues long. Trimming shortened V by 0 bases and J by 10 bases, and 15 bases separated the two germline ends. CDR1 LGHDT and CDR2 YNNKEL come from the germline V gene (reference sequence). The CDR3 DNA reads TGTGCCAGCAGCCAAGATCCCATCCTCATGTCAGCTTTCTTT. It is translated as CASSQDPILMSAFF.

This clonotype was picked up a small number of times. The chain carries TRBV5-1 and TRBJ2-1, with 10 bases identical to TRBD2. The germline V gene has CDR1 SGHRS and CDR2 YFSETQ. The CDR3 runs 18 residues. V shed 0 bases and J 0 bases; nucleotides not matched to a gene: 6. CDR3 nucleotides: TGCGCCAGCAGCTTGGCGTTGTCTAGCGGGAGCTCCTACAATGAGCAGTTCTTC. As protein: CASSLALSSGSSYNEQFF.